The T cell receptor (beta chain) described here comes from a study of T cell repertoires in cytomegalovirus infection. General study results and limits: Accumulated public TCR beta family frequency recognized individuals carrying CMV together with the relevant HLA. Within the response measured ex vivo, HLA-C-restricted CMV-specific TCR beta clonotypes were dominant.

Germline V lookup: CDR1 ENHRY, CDR2 SYGVKD. The CDR3 loop spans 16 amino acids. The V gene end was trimmed by 7 bases and the J gene end by 1 base; junction bases not matched to a gene: 5. TCRdb analysed the reads with MiXCR anew, one entry per CDR3 protein. The sample carries over 250,000 distinct CDR3 sequences, around 25% recorded once. The table lists this clonotype with many counts. Its antigen is still unknown. The sequence was collected from a human donor in good health (CMV status not recorded). Some clones in this sample may be carry-over from other donors' samples. The rearrangement uses TRBV10-3 and TRBJ2-6; 9 bases agree with TRBD1. The sequenced sample was PBMCs. In DNA form, the CDR3 reads TGTGCCATCACTGGGACAGGGTTTTCTGGGGCCAACGTCCTGACTTTC. Protein: CAITGTGFSGANVLTF.